The sequence of this T cell receptor (beta chain) was determined in a study of spatial heterogeneity in lung cancer. For the study at large: The count of detected beta-chain sequences consistently exceeded that of alpha-chain sequences. Each distinct TCR and UMI combination averaged more than ten appearances in raw reads.

The CDR3 has 15 residues. V lost 3 bases and J lost 9; bases outside the gene matches: 7. From germline, CDR1 is LNHDA and CDR2 SQIVND (reference sequence). Time point indicated: sample taken at primary tumor resection. Every cDNA TCR molecule received its own unique molecular identifier. TCRdb independently ran MiXCR on the 5' RACE reads; one entry per CDR3 protein. The profile shows about 21,000 distinct CDR3 sequences, 4.5% to 5.5% of them singletons. The sample consisted of PBMCs, taken at surgery. The sequence was collected from a male donor with early-stage non-small cell lung cancer. This rearrangement joins TRBV19 to TRBJ1-5; 11 bases align to TRBD1. The CDR3 region has the DNA TGTGCCAGTAGTATGGGACCGGGACAGGGGGTGCCCCAGCATTTT. Translated: CASSMGPGQGVPQHF.